A selection of T cell receptor beta chains follows, all from one sample in a study of glioma-infiltrating T cells after dendritic cell vaccination. The repertoire was sequenced with immunoSEQ multiplex PCR; TCRdb's copy has only in-frame clones and lacks some. Of tens of thousands of clones detected, 82% appear once; the ten largest clones hold under 10%. Sequences were derived from blood, sampled before dendritic cell vaccination. The receptor set was obtained from a human donor with glioblastoma. The CDR3 runs from the conserved cysteine through the conserved F or W. D genes are given only for firm matches. Not every row has a clone size; where given, it reads once, few, many or a size class.

abundance	d_gene	v_gene	j_gene	CDR3nt	CDR3aa
once	.	TRBV29-1	TRBJ2-1	TGCAGCGTTGAGGGCAGGGGTGAAAATTACAATGAGCAGTTCTTC	CSVEGRGENYNEQFF
.	TRBD1	TRBV19	TRBJ1-1	TGTGCCAGTAGTATTCCATGGACAGGACCCACTGAAGCTTTCTTT	CASSIPWTGPTEAFF
once	.	TRBV5-8	TRBJ1-2	TGTGCCAGCAGCTTGAGGGGTTCCGACTATGGCTACACCTTC	CASSLRGSDYGYTF
few	.	TRBV4-2	TRBJ2-5	TGTGCCAGCAGCCAGGACCCAGGCTTAGGGGGGACCCAGTACTTC	CASSQDPGLGGTQYF
.	TRBD2	TRBV14	TRBJ2-1	TGTGCCAGCAGTATTATAGCGGGGCTCAATGAGCAGTTCTTC	CASSIIAGLNEQFF
.	TRBD2	TRBV6-1	TRBJ2-3	TGTGCCAGCAACCGTCTAGCGGGGAACACAGATACGCAGTATTTT	CASNRLAGNTDTQYF
.	.	TRBV5-6	TRBJ2-5	TGTGCCAGCAGCCGGGGGGCCCTGGGAGAGACCCAGTACTTC	CASSRGALGETQYF
.	.	TRBV11-1	TRBJ2-7	TGTGCCAGCAGCTTAGCGCTTACAGCTACCTCCTACGAGCAGTACTTC	CASSLALTATSYEQYF
.	.	TRBV5-1	TRBJ2-1	TGCGCCAGCAGCTCACAGGGTTTCGATGAGCAGTTCTTC	CASSSQGFDEQFF
few	.	TRBV4-1	TRBJ1-1	TGCGCCAGCAGCCATCCAGGGGTGGAGACTGAAGCTTTCTTT	CASSHPGVETEAFF
.	.	TRBV28	TRBJ2-5	TGTGCCAGCAGTTCTACAGGGAGTTGGGAGACCCAGTACTTC	CASSSTGSWETQYF
once	.	TRBV6-1	TRBJ2-5	TGTGCCAGCAACAGGGCCTACCAAGAGACCCAGTACTTC	CASNRAYQETQYF
.	.	TRBV28	TRBJ1-1	TGTGCCAGCAGTCCAGCCCTCGGACAGCCGAACACTGAAGCTTTCTTT	CASSPALGQPNTEAFF
few	.	TRBV23-1	TRBJ2-3	TGCGCCAGCAGCCCTCCAGATACGCAGTATTTT	CASSPPDTQYF
.	TRBD1	TRBV6-1	TRBJ1-2	TGTGCCAAATGGACAGGGTATGTCGGTGGCTACACCTTC	CAKWTGYVGGYTF
.	.	TRBV27	TRBJ1-1	TGTGCCAGCAGTTTATCCTCTCGACAGGTTGGTCGAAGGGGCACTGAAGCTTTCTTT	CASSLSSRQVGRRGTEAFF
.	TRBD2	TRBV6-5	TRBJ2-7	TGTGCCAGCAGTCAAGGAGCGGGGGGACCGTACGAGCAGTACTTC	CASSQGAGGPYEQYF
.	TRBD1	TRBV11-2	TRBJ2-7	TGTGCCAGCAGCCTTACAGGGGCCTACGAGCAGTACTTC	CASSLTGAYEQYF
.	.	TRBV9	TRBJ1-2	TGTGCCAGCACTCTAGACAGGAAGTCTTATGGCTACACCTTC	CASTLDRKSYGYTF
once	TRBD2	TRBV4-2	TRBJ2-2	TGTGCCAGCAGCCAAGACCCGTCGGTGGCGGGGGGGCGGAACACCGGGGAGCTGTTTTTT	CASSQDPSVAGGRNTGELFF
.	.	TRBV19	TRBJ1-5	TGTGCCAGTACCACAGATCTCAATCAGCCCCAGCATTTT	CASTTDLNQPQHF
few	.	TRBV6-1	TRBJ2-2	TGTGCCAGCAGTGTAGACCAGGGCTTCACCGGGGAGCTGTTTTTT	CASSVDQGFTGELFF
once	.	TRBV7-8	TRBJ1-2	TGTGCCAGCAGCTTATTCGCCGGGGTAAATGGCTACACCTTC	CASSLFAGVNGYTF
.	.	TRBV27	TRBJ1-1	TGTGCCAGCAGTTTTCTGCGGGACACTGAAGCTTTCTTT	CASSFLRDTEAFF
.	.	TRBV5-1	TRBJ2-3	TGCGCCAGCAGCTTAGGAGGGCTTGACACAGATACGCAGTATTTT	CASSLGGLDTDTQYF
.	.	TRBV2	TRBJ2-2	TGTGCCGGCGCCCGGGGGATAAACACCGGGGAGCTGTTTTTT	CAGARGINTGELFF
.	.	TRBV2	TRBJ2-7	TGTGCCAGCAGTGAACAGGGGATGTCCTACGAGCAGTACTTC	CASSEQGMSYEQYF
.	.	TRBV19	TRBJ1-5	TGTGCCAGTAGTCTAGAGGGGGGGAGCAATCAGCCCCAGCATTTT	CASSLEGGSNQPQHF
.	.	TRBV6-6	TRBJ2-4	TGTGCCAGCATCCCACAGGGTGCTCCCATTCAGTACTTC	CASIPQGAPIQYF
.	TRBD2	TRBV7-9	TRBJ2-5	TGTGCCAGCAGCCCTTTGACTAGCCTCCAAGAGACCCAGTACTTC	CASSPLTSLQETQYF
.	.	TRBV7-9	TRBJ2-7	TGTGCCAGCAGCTTGAGAGCCCCCCCCGACGAGCAGTACTTC	CASSLRAPPDEQYF
.	TRBD1	TRBV6-4	TRBJ2-4	TGTGCCAGCAGTGAGAGCCGGGACAGGGTTGCCAAAAACATTCAGTACTTC	CASSESRDRVAKNIQYF
.	TRBD1	TRBV11-3	TRBJ2-7	TGTGCCAGCAGCCAAAAGGGGACAGGGCTGGGGGAGCAGTACTTC	CASSQKGTGLGEQYF
.	TRBD1	TRBV28	TRBJ2-7	TGTGCCAGCAGGGACAGGGGTCAATGGCAGTACTTC	CASRDRGQWQYF
.	.	TRBV5-1	TRBJ1-1	TGCGCCAGCAGCTTGGTTGTGGGCGACACTGAAGCTTTCTTT	CASSLVVGDTEAFF
.	.	TRBV5-1	TRBJ2-7	TGCGCCAGCAGCTTGGACGGGGTCGAGCAGTACTTC	CASSLDGVEQYF
.	TRBD2	TRBV7-7	TRBJ2-5	TGTGCTAGCAGCTTAGGGGGACTAGCGGGGGAAGAGACCCAGTACTTC	CASSLGGLAGEETQYF
.	.	TRBV27	TRBJ2-5	TGTGCCAGCAGTTTATCGAAAGGGGCCCTCCAAGAGACCCAGTACTTC	CASSLSKGALQETQYF
.	.	TRBV18	TRBJ1-5	TGTGCCAGCTCACTGCAGGGGTATGGCGGCAATCAGCCCCAGCATTTT	CASSLQGYGGNQPQHF
.	.	TRBV2	TRBJ2-1	TGTGCCAGTCACAGGGTCTCCTACAATGAGCAGTTCTTC	CASHRVSYNEQFF
.	.	TRBV9	TRBJ1-1	TGTGCCAGCAGCGTGTCGGGGGTAGGGAACACTGAAGCTTTCTTT	CASSVSGVGNTEAFF
.	TRBD2	TRBV27	TRBJ2-1	TGTGCCAGCAGTTTATTCGGGCTAGCGGGGGGAAGTAATGAGCAGTTCTTC	CASSLFGLAGGSNEQFF
.	TRBD2	TRBV7-8	TRBJ2-5	TGTGCCAGCAGCTTGGCCAGCGGGGGGGCAGGAGAGACCCAGTACTTC	CASSLASGGAGETQYF
once	.	TRBV9	TRBJ2-2	TGTGCCAGCAGCGTAGATGGGGGCCGAACAACCGGGGAGCTGTTTTTT	CASSVDGGRTTGELFF
.	.	TRBV4-1	TRBJ1-3	TGCGCCAGCAGCCCCGAAGTTCCCCAATCGGCGGGCGGAAACACCATATATTTT	CASSPEVPQSAGGNTIYF
.	.	TRBV5-1	TRBJ2-7	TGCGCCAGCAGCTTTGGCAGGGGTTACTCCGAGCAGTACTTC	CASSFGRGYSEQYF